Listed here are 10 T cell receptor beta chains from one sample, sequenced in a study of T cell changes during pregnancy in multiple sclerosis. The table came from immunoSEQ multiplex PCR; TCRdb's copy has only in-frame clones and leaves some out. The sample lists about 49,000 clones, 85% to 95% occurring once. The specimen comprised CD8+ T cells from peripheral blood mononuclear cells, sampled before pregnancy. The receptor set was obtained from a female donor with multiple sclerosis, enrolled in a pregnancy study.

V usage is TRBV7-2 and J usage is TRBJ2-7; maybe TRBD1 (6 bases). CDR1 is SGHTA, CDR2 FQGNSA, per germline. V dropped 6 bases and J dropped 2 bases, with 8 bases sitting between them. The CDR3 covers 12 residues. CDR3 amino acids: CASRGQTYEQYF. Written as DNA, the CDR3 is TGTGCCAGCAGGGGACAAACCTACGAGCAGTACTTC.

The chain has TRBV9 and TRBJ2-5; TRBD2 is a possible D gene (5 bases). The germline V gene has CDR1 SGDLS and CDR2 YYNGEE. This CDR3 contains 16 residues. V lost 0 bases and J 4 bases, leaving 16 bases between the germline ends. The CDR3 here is CASSVASTRTLETQYF. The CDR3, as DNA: TGTGCCAGCAGCGTAGCTAGCACTAGAACATTAGAGACCCAGTACTTC.

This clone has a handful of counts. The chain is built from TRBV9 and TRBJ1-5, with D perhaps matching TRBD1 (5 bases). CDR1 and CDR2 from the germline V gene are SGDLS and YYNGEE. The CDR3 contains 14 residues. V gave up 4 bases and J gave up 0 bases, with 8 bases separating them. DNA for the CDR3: TGTGCCAGCAGCATGGACACTAGCAATCAGCCCCAGCATTTT. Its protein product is CASSMDTSNQPQHF.

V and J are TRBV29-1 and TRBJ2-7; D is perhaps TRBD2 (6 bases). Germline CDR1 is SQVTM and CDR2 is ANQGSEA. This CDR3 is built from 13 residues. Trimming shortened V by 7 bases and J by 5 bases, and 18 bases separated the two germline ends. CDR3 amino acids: CSAGGGFVDEQYF. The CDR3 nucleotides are TGCAGCGCCGGGGGTGGGTTCGTCGACGAGCAGTACTTC.

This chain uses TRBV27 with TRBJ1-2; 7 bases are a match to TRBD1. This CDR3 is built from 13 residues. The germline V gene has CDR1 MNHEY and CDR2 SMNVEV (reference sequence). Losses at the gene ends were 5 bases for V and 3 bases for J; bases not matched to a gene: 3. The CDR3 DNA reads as TGTGCCAGCAGTCCAGGACAGGACTATGGCTACACCTTC. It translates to CASSPGQDYGYTF.

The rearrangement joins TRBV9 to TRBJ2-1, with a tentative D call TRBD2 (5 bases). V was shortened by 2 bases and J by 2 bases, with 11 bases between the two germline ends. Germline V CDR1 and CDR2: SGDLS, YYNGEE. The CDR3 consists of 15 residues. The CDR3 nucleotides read TGTGCCAGCAGCGTTCCCGGGAACGCCTACAATGAGCAGTTCTTC. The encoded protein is CASSVPGNAYNEQFF.

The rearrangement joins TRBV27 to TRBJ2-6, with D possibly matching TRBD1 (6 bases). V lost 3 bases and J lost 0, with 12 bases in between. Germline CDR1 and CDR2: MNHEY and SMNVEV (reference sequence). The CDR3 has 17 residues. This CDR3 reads CASSLDREPSGANVLTF. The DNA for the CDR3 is TGTGCCAGCAGTTTGGACAGAGAGCCCTCTGGGGCCAACGTCCTGACTTTC.

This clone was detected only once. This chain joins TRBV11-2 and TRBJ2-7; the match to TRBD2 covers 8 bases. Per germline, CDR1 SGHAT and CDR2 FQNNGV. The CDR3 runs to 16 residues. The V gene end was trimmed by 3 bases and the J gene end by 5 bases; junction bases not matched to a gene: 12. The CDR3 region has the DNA TGTGCCAGCAGCTTCTCGGGAGGGAGGGAACGGCACGAGCAGTACTTC. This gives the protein CASSFSGGRERHEQYF.

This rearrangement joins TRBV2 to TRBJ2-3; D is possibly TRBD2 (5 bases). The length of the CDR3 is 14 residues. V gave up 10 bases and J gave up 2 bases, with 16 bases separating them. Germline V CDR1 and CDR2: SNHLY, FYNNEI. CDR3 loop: CATSGLGITDTQYF. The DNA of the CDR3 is TGTGCCACCTCAGGACTCGGGATCACAGATACGCAGTATTTT.

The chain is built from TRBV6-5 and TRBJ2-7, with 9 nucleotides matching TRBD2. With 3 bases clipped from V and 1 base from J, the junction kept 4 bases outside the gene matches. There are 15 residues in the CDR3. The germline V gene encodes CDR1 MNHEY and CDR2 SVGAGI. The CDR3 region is CASSYGLAGSYEQYF. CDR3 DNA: TGTGCCAGCAGTTATGGGCTAGCGGGATCCTACGAGCAGTACTTC.